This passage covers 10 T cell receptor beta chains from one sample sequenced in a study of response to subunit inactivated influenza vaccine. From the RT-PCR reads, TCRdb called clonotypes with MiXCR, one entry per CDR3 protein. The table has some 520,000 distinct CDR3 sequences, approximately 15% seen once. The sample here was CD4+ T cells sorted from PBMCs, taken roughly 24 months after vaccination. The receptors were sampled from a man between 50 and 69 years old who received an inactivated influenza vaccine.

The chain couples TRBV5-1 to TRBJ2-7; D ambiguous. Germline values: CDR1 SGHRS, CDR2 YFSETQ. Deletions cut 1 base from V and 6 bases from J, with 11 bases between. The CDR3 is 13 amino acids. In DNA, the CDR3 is TGCGCCAGCAGCTTGATAACTCAGACCGAGCAGTACTTC. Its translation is CASSLITQTEQYF.

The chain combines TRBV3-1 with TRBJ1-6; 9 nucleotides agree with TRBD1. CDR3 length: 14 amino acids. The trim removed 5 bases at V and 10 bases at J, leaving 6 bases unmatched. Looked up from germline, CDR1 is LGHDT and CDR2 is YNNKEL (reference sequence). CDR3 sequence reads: CASSRTGEGSPLHF. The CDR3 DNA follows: TGTGCCAGCAGCAGGACAGGGGAAGGGTCACCCCTCCACTTT.

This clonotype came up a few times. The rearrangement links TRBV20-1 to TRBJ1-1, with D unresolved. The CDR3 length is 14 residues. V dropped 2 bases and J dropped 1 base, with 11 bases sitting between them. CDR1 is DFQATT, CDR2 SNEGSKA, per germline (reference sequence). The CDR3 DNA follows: TGCAGTGCTAGATCCGGCGGAAAGAACACTGAAGCTTTCTTT. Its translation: CSARSGGKNTEAFF.

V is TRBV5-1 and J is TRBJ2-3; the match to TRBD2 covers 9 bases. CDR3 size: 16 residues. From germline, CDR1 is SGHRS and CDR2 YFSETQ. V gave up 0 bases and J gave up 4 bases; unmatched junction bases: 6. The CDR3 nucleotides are TGCGCCAGCAGCTTGGCGGCTAGCGGGGAATCAGATACGCAGTATTTT. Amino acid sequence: CASSLAASGESDTQYF. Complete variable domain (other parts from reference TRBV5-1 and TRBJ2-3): KAGVTQTPRYLIKTRGQQVTLSCSPISGHRSVSWYQQTPGQGLQFLFEYFSETQRNKGNFPGRFSGRQFSNSRSEMNVSTLELGDSALYLCASSLAASGESDTQYFGPGTRLTVL.

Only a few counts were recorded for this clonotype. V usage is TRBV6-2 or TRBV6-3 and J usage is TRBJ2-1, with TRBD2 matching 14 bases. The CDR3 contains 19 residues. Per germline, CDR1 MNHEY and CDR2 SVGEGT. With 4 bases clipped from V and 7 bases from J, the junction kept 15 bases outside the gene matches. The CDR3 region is CASSSQLGTSGSVGNEQFF. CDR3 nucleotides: TGTGCCAGCAGTTCCCAACTCGGGACTAGCGGGAGCGTTGGAAATGAGCAGTTCTTC.

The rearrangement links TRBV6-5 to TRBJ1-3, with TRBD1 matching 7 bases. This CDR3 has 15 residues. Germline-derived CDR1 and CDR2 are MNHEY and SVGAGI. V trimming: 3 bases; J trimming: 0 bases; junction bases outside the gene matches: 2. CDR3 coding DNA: TGTGCCAGCAGTTATGACAGGGCCTCTGGAAACACCATATATTTT. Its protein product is CASSYDRASGNTIYF.

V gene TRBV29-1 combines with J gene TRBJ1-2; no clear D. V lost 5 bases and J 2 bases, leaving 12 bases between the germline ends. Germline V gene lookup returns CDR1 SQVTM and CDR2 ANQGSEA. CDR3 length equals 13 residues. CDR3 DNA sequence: TGCAGCGTTCTCCCAGCGGGCAACTATGGCTACACCTTC. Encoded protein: CSVLPAGNYGYTF.

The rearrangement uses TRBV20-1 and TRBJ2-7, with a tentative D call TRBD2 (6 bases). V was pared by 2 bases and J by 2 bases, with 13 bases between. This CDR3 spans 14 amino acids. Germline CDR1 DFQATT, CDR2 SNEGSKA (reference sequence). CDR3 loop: CSARMDYGTYEQYF. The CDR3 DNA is TGCAGTGCTAGAATGGACTACGGAACCTACGAGCAGTACTTC.

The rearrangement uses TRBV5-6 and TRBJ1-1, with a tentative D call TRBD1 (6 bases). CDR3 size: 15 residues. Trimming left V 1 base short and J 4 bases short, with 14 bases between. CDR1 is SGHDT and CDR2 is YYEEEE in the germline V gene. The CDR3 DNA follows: TGTGCCAGCAGCTTGTGGGGGGCCTTTAGCACTGAAGCTTTCTTT. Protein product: CASSLWGAFSTEAFF.

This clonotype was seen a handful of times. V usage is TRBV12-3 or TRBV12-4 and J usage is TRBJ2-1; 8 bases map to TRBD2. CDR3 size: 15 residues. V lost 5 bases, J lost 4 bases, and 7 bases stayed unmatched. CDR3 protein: CASSPGGQIYNEQFF. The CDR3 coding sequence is TGTGCCAGCAGTCCGGGGGGGCAGATATACAATGAGCAGTTCTTC.